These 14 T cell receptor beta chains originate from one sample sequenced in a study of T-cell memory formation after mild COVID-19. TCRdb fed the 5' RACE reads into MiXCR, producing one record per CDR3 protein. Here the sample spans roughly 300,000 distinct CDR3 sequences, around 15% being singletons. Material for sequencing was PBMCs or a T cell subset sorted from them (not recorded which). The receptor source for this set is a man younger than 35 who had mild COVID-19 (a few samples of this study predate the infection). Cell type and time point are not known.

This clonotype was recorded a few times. CDR3 sequence: CASSMTGAEAFF. In DNA, the CDR3 is TGTGCCAGCAGCATGACGGGCGCTGAAGCTTTCTTT. V gene TRBV5-8 combines with J gene TRBJ1-1; no clear D gene. Germline V gene data show CDR1 as SGHTS and CDR2 as YDEGEE. The CDR3 length is 12 residues. The ends were cut back, 4 bases at V and 6 bases at J, with 10 bases in the middle.

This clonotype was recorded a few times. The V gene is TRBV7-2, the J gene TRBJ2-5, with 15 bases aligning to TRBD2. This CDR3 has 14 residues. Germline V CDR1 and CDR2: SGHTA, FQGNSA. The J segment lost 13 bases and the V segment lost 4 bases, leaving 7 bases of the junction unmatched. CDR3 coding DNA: TGTGCCAGCAGCTCATGGACTAGCGGGGGGGCTATGTACTTC. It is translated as CASSSWTSGGAMYF.

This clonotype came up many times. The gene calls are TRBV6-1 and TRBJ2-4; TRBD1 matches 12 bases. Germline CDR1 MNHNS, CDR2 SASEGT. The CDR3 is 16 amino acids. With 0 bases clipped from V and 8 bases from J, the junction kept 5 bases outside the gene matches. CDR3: CASSEAQGTGGDIQYF. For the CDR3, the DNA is TGTGCCAGCAGTGAAGCGCAGGGGACAGGGGGCGACATTCAGTACTTC.

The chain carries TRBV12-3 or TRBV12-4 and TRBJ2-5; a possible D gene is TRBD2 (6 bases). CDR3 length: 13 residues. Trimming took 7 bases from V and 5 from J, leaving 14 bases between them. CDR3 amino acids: CASTYWGRETQYF. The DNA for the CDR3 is TGTGCCAGCACCTACTGGGGGAGGGAGACCCAGTACTTC.

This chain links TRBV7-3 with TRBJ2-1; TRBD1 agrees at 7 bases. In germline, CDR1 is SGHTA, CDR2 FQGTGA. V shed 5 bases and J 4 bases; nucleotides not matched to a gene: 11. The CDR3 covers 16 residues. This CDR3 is CASSRAPGQTYNEQFF. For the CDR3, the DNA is TGTGCCAGCAGCCGAGCTCCGGGACAGACGTACAATGAGCAGTTCTTC.

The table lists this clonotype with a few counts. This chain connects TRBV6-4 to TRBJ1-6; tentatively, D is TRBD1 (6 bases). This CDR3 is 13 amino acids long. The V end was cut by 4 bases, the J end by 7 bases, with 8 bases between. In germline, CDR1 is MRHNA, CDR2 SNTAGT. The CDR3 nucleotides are TGTGCCAGCAGTGCCGACAGGAATTCACCCCTCCACTTT. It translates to CASSADRNSPLHF.

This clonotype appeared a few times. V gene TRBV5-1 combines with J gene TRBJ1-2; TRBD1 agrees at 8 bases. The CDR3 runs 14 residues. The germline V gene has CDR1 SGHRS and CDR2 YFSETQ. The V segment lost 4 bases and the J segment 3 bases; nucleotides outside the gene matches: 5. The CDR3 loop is CASSADRAHYGYTF. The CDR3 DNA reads TGCGCCAGCAGCGCGGACAGGGCACACTATGGCTACACCTTC. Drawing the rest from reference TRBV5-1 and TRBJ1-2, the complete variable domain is KAGVTQTPRYLIKTRGQQVTLSCSPISGHRSVSWYQQTPGQGLQFLFEYFSETQRNKGNFPGRFSGRQFSNSRSEMNVSTLELGDSALYLCASSADRAHYGYTFGSGTRLTVV.

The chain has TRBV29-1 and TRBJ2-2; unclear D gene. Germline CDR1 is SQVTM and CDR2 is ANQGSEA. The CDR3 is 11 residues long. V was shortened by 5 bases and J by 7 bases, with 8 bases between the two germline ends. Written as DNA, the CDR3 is TGCAGCGTTTGGGGTGTCGGGGAGCTGTTTTTT. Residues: CSVWGVGELFF.

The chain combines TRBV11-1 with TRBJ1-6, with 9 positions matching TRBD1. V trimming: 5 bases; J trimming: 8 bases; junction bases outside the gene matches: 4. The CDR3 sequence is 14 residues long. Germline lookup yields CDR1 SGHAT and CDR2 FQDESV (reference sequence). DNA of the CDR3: TGTGCCAGCAGCCGCCGGGACAGGGATTCACCCCTCCACTTT. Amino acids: CASSRRDRDSPLHF. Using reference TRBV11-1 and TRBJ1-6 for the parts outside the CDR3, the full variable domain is EAEVAQSPRYKITEKSQAVAFWCDPISGHATLYWYRQILGQGPELLVQFQDESVVDDSQLPKDRFSAERLKGVDSTLKIQPAELGDSAMYLCASSRRDRDSPLHFGNGTRLTVT.

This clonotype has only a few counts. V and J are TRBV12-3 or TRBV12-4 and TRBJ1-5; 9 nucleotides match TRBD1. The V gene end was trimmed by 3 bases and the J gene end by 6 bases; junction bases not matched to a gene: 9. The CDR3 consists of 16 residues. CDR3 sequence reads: CASSLGTGGWGQPQHF. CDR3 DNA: TGTGCCAGCAGTTTGGGTACAGGGGGCTGGGGTCAGCCCCAGCATTTT.

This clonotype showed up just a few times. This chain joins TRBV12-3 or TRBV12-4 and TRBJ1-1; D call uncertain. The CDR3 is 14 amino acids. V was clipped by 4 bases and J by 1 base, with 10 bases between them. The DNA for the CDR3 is TGTGCCAGCAGTTCCGGACGGACGAACACTGAAGCTTTCTTT. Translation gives CASSSGRTNTEAFF.

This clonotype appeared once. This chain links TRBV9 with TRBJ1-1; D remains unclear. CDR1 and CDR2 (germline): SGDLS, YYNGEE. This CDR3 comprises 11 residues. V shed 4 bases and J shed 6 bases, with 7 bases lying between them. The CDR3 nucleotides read TGTGCCAGCAGCCCTCCGCCTGAAGCTTTCTTT. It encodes CASSPPPEAFF.

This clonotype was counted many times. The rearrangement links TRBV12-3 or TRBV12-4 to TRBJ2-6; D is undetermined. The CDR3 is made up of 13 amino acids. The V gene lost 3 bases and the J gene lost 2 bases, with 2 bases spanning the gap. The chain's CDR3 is CASSFTGANVLTF. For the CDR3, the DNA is TGTGCCAGCAGTTTTACTGGGGCCAACGTCCTGACTTTC.

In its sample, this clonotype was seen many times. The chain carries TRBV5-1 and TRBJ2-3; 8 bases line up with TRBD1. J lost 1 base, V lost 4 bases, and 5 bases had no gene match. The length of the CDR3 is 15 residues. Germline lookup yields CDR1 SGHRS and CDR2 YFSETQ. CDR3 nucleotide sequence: TGCGCCAGCAGCATCGGGACAGGACGCACAGATACGCAGTATTTT. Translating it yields CASSIGTGRTDTQYF.